This TCR beta chain emerged from a study of T cells in localized non-small cell lung cancer. Study observations and caveats: Heterogeneity remains possible, as sequencing covered one tumor region only. An association was observed between higher blood T cell density and longer overall survival. Compared with tumor, uninvolved adjacent lung displayed greater T cell clonality, ranking highest overall. Detection in adjacent lung was observed for a median approximately 53 of the top 100 tumor clones.

Remarks on this clone: The antigen is unknown.

Per the germline V gene, CDR1 is MNHNS and CDR2 is SASEGT. The germline V and J ends were trimmed by 6 bases and 5 bases, with 17 bases remaining between them. The CDR3 is 14 residues long. Profiling relied on immunoSEQ multiplex PCR, and the TCRdb table lists in-frame clones only, not all of them. In the table there are 35,000 to 50,000 clones, approximately 83% of which are singletons. The specimen was peripheral blood, collected before any cancer treatment. The rearrangement uses TRBV6-1 and TRBJ2-7; D remains ambiguous. This clonotype was obtained from a man aged 40 to 75 with stage I lung adenocarcinoma. The CDR3 sequence: CASRPGGRRNEQYF. The CDR3 coding sequence is TGTGCCAGCAGGCCCGGTGGCAGACGAAACGAGCAGTACTTC.